The T cell receptor (beta chain) under discussion was sequenced for a study of cytomegalovirus exposure and HLA in healthy donors. Concerning this clone itself: The antigen is not known.

CDR3 length equals 14 residues. Trimming shortened V by 5 bases and J by 2 bases, and 12 bases separated the two germline ends. The germline gives CDR1 SGHDN, CDR2 FVKESK. 60 Vbeta and 13 Jbeta primers were used in PCR. Sequencing used immunoSEQ multiplex PCR; TCRdb keeps in-frame clones, though not all of them. Of just over 150,000 clones detected, approximately 84% appear once; the ten largest clones hold about 6.3%. Study results and limitations: Associated with HLA alleles at 0.05 false discovery rate in a later analysis were some 18,000 TCR beta sequences. The later analysis indicated that the majority of CMV-associated TCR beta chains appeared HLA-restricted.

Sequencing was done on a sample of PBMCs. The gene calls are TRBV14 and TRBJ2-5; unclear D gene. This clonotype originated in a male donor in good health and CMV-seropositive. CDR3 loop: CASSYVLPQETQYF. The CDR3 DNA reads as TGTGCCAGCAGCTATGTACTACCACAAGAGACCCAGTACTTC.